The clone carrying this TCR beta chain has just one count. Per the original methods: Using reference gene primer amplification, nucleated cell counts were estimated. Method: immunoSEQ multiplex PCR; TCRdb's copy keeps in-frame clones and lacks some. V, J and clone size are taken as reported in that table, and D and trimming were inferred from the DNA itself. The sample has about 280,000 clones; around 87% are singletons. J gave up 7 bases and V 4 bases, and 5 bases lay outside the gene matches. Germline values: CDR1 SGHTA, CDR2 FQGTGA. The CDR3 has 14 residues. The sample originates from a study of blood T cell repertoires in COVID-19.

The sample comprised peripheral blood. The source of this sequence is a woman aged 25 to 39 who had recovered from COVID-19. The rearrangement joins TRBV7-3 to TRBJ2-5; 11 positions agree with TRBD2. The CDR3 loop is CASSSSGGKGTQYF. The CDR3, as DNA: TGTGCCAGCAGCTCTAGCGGGGGGAAGGGGACCCAGTACTTC.